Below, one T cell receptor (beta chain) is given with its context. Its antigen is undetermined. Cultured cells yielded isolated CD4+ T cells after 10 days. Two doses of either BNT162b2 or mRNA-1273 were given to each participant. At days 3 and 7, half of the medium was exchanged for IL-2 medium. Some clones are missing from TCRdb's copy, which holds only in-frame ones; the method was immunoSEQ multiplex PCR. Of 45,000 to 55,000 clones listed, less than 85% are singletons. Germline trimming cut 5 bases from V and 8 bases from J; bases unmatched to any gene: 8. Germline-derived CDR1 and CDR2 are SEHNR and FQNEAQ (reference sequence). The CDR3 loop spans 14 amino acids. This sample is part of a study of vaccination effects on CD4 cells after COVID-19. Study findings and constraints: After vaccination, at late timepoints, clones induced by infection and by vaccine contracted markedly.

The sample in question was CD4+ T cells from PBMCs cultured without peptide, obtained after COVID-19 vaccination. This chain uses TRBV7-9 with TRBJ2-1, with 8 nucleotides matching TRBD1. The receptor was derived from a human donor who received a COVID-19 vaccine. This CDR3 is CASSPIDRGHEQFF. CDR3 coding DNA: TGTGCCAGCAGCCCCATAGACAGGGGCCATGAGCAGTTCTTC.